A selection of T cell receptor beta chains follows, all from one sample in a study of cytomegalovirus exposure and HLA in healthy donors. Sequencing used immunoSEQ multiplex PCR; TCRdb keeps in-frame clones, though not all of them. The sample lists 77,000 or so clones; 60% to 80% were seen once. The material sequenced was PBMCs. These TCRs come from a woman in her forties in good health and CMV-seronegative. Both conserved end residues are part of each CDR3. A D gene is named only where the DNA matches it firmly. Clone size is stated in some rows and not others, as once, few, many or a class when expanded.

cdr3_aa	cdr3_nt	clone_size	j_call	d_call	v_call
CASSLESSGSYGYTF	TGTGCCAGCAGCTTAGAATCCTCGGGAAGCTATGGCTACACCTTC	.	TRBJ1-2	.	TRBV7-8
CASSQWVDREDEAFF	TGCGCCAGCAGCCAATGGGTTGACCGGGAGGATGAAGCTTTCTTT	once	TRBJ1-1	.	TRBV4-1
CASSMPVRNRGQETQYF	TGTGCCAGTAGTATGCCAGTCCGAAACAGGGGCCAAGAGACCCAGTACTTC	once	TRBJ2-5	TRBD1	TRBV19
CASSNPGQGAYGYTF	TGTGCCAGCAGTAACCCGGGACAGGGGGCTTATGGCTACACCTTC	.	TRBJ1-2	TRBD1	TRBV6-5
CASSGRPQNLGGTEAFF	TGCGCCAGCAGCGGCCGGCCTCAAAACCTCGGGGGCACTGAAGCTTTCTTT	.	TRBJ1-1	.	TRBV5-1
CASSRLRGGSNEQFF	TGTGCCAGCAGCCGGTTGCGGGGGGGCTCGAATGAGCAGTTCTTC	.	TRBJ2-1	TRBD2	TRBV4-2
CAISSSGRGTNYGYTF	TGTGCCATCAGTTCCTCCGGCAGGGGCACGAACTATGGCTACACCTTC	once	TRBJ1-2	.	TRBV10-3
CASSMGQFGGYTF	TGTGCCAGTAGTATGGGGCAGTTCGGTGGCTACACCTTC	.	TRBJ1-2	.	TRBV19
CASSDTAGGADTQYF	TGTGCCAGCAGTGATACGGCGGGAGGGGCAGATACGCAGTATTTT	.	TRBJ2-3	TRBD2	TRBV6-4
CAWSHGGNTEAFF	TGTGCCTGGAGTCATGGCGGGAACACTGAAGCTTTCTTT	.	TRBJ1-1	.	TRBV30
CASSPSRGVTEAFF	TGTGCCAGCAGCCCGTCGCGGGGGGTTACTGAAGCTTTCTTT	.	TRBJ1-1	.	TRBV5-4
CATSSPGIAGGPGDTQYF	TGTGCCACCAGCAGTCCGGGTATAGCGGGAGGGCCCGGAGATACGCAGTATTTT	.	TRBJ2-3	TRBD2	TRBV15
CASSIRRLSVDNEQFF	TGTGCCAGTAGTATAAGGCGACTATCGGTCGACAATGAGCAGTTCTTC	.	TRBJ2-1	.	TRBV19
CASSLVLGQGSSWAYEQYF	TGTGCCAGCAGCTTAGTACTGGGACAGGGATCTTCGTGGGCCTACGAGCAGTACTTC	.	TRBJ2-7	TRBD1	TRBV7-8
CASSKETGSWDEQYF	TGTGCCAGCAGTAAGGAAACAGGGTCCTGGGACGAGCAGTACTTC	.	TRBJ2-7	.	TRBV6-5
CASSLQTGLAGYEQFF	TGTGCCAGCAGCCTCCAAACGGGACTAGCGGGCTATGAGCAGTTCTTC	.	TRBJ2-1	TRBD2	TRBV2
CASRATPGTRGGEQFF	TGTGCCAGCAGAGCTACACCCGGGACTAGGGGGGGTGAGCAGTTCTTC	.	TRBJ2-1	TRBD2	TRBV2
CAWSRGNEQFF	TGTGCCTGGAGTAGGGGGAATGAGCAGTTCTTC	.	TRBJ2-1	.	TRBV30
CASSPRGLLAGGPYEQYF	TGTGCCAGCAGCCCCAGAGGCTTGCTAGCGGGAGGACCCTACGAGCAGTACTTC	.	TRBJ2-7	TRBD2	TRBV7-2
CASSPQAGYGSEKLFF	TGTGCCAGCTCACCCCAGGCAGGCTATGGCAGTGAAAAACTGTTTTTT	.	TRBJ1-4	.	TRBV18
CASSLTTSLFVPLHF	TGTGCCAGCAGTTTAACGACAAGCCTCTTCGTACCCCTCCACTTT	.	TRBJ1-6	.	TRBV27
CSVERGFGLTDTQYF	TGCAGCGTTGAAAGGGGGTTCGGGCTCACAGATACGCAGTATTTT	.	TRBJ2-3	.	TRBV29-1
CASSQGGTGSYNEQFF	TGCGCCAGCAGCCAAGGAGGGACAGGGTCCTACAATGAGCAGTTCTTC	few	TRBJ2-1	TRBD1	TRBV4-1
CASSPDRKNTEAFF	TGTGCCAGCAGTCCGGACAGGAAGAACACTGAAGCTTTCTTT	.	TRBJ1-1	TRBD1	TRBV6-6
CASTPRLGQDNSPLHF	TGCGCCAGCACTCCCCGCTTAGGACAGGATAATTCACCCCTCCACTTT	.	TRBJ1-6	TRBD1	TRBV23-1
CASSPRGQPNTEAFF	TGTGCCAGCAGTCCGAGGGGACAGCCGAACACTGAAGCTTTCTTT	.	TRBJ1-1	TRBD1	TRBV28
CASRSGAIYEQYF	TGTGCCAGCAGGAGCGGGGCTATCTACGAGCAGTACTTC	.	TRBJ2-7	TRBD2	TRBV6-1
CASSLTRTTTNEKLFF	TGTGCCAGCTCACTTACCAGAACAACAACTAATGAAAAACTGTTTTTT	few	TRBJ1-4	.	TRBV18
CASSLEWDSETQYF	TGTGCCAGCAGCTTAGAGTGGGACTCGGAGACCCAGTACTTC	.	TRBJ2-5	.	TRBV7-2
CASGRRGLGTQYF	TGTGCCAGCGGACGGAGGGGCCTAGGGACCCAGTACTTC	.	TRBJ2-5	.	TRBV7-2
CAWSGSGGENTIYF	TGTGCCTGGAGTGGGTCAGGGGGCGAAAACACCATATATTTT	.	TRBJ1-3	TRBD1	TRBV30
CAWSSETGEKLFF	TGTGCCTGGAGTTCAGAAACAGGGGAAAAACTGTTTTTT	once	TRBJ1-4	.	TRBV30
CASSPPKRGGLTDTQYF	TGTGCCAGCTCACCACCGAAGCGGGGGGGCTTGACAGATACGCAGTATTTT	.	TRBJ2-3	TRBD2	TRBV18
CASSRPGGRVEQYF	TGTGCCAGTAGCCGCCCCGGCGGGAGAGTCGAGCAGTACTTC	.	TRBJ2-7	TRBD2	TRBV19
CASSPKTDLSYEQYF	TGTGCCAGCAGCCCGAAGACAGACCTCTCCTACGAGCAGTACTTC	.	TRBJ2-7	.	TRBV7-2
CAWSKTQVRTEAFF	TGTGCCTGGAGTAAAACACAGGTGAGAACTGAAGCTTTCTTT	once	TRBJ1-1	.	TRBV30
CASSETTSSEQYF	TGTGCCAGCAGTGAAACGACTAGCTCCGAGCAGTACTTC	.	TRBJ2-7	TRBD2	TRBV6-1
CASSPYPGQGIGEQYF	TGTGCCAGCAGCCCCTATCCTGGACAGGGGATCGGCGAGCAGTACTTC	.	TRBJ2-7	TRBD1	TRBV7-3
CASSQNSQVVGQPQHF	TGCGCCAGCAGCCAAAATTCACAGGTTGTTGGGCAGCCCCAGCATTTT	few	TRBJ1-5	.	TRBV4-3
CASSLGQGAWGAFF	TGTGCCAGCAGTTTGGGACAGGGGGCATGGGGGGCTTTCTTT	.	TRBJ1-1	TRBD1	TRBV27
CASSLDQGPGNTEAFF	TGTGCCAGCAGCCTGGATCAGGGGCCAGGAAACACTGAAGCTTTCTTT	.	TRBJ1-1	.	TRBV11-3
CASRYSWTSTDEQFF	TGCGCCAGCAGGTACTCTTGGACTTCCACCGATGAGCAGTTCTTC	.	TRBJ2-1	.	TRBV4-3
CASSEETGGYNEQFF	TGTGCCAGCAGTGAGGAGACAGGGGGCTACAATGAGCAGTTCTTC	.	TRBJ2-1	TRBD1	TRBV6-4
CASSLTEMNTEAFF	TGTGCCAGCAGCTTAACAGAGATGAACACTGAAGCTTTCTTT	.	TRBJ1-1	.	TRBV7-9
CASRDRLSGNTIYF	TGTGCCAGCAGGGACAGACTCTCTGGAAACACCATATATTTT	.	TRBJ1-3	.	TRBV6-1
CASSRDRGKGTEAFF	TGTGCCAGCAGTCGGGACAGGGGAAAGGGCACTGAAGCTTTCTTT	.	TRBJ1-1	TRBD1	TRBV2
CASSQDLLAGVKTQYF	TGTGCCAGCAGCCAAGATCTCCTAGCGGGAGTAAAGACCCAGTACTTC	once	TRBJ2-5	TRBD2	TRBV4-2
CASSLGLGVAGANVLTF	TGTGCCAGCAGTTTGGGGTTAGGGGTCGCTGGGGCCAACGTCCTGACTTTC	.	TRBJ2-6	.	TRBV28
CASSQVVQLNSGNTIYF	TGCGCCAGCAGCCAAGTAGTCCAACTTAACTCTGGAAACACCATATATTTT	.	TRBJ1-3	.	TRBV4-1